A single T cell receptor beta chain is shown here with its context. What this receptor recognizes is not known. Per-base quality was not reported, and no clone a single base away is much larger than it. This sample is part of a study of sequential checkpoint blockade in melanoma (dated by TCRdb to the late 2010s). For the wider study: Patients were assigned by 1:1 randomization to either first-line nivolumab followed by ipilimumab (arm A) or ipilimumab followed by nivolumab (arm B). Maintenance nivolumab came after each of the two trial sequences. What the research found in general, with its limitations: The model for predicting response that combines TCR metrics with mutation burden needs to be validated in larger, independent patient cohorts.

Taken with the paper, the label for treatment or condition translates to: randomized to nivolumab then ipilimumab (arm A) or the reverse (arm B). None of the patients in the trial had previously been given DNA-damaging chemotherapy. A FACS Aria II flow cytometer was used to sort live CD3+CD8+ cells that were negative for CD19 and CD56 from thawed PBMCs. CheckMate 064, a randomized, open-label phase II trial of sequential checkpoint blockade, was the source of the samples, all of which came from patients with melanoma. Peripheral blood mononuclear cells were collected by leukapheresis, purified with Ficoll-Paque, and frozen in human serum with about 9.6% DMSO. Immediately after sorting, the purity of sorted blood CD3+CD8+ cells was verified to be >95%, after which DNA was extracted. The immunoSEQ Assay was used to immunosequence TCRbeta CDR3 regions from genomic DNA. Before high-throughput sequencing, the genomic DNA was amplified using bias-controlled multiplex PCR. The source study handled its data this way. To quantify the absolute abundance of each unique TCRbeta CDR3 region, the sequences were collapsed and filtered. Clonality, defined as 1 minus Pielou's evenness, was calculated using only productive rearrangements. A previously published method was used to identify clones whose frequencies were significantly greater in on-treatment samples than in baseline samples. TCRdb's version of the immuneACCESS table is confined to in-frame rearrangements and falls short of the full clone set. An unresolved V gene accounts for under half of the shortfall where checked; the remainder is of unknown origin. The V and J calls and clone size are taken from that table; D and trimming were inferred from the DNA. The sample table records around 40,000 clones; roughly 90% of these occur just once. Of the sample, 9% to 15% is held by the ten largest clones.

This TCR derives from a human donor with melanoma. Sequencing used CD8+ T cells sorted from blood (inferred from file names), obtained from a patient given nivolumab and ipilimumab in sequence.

The DNA sequence is given as TGTGCCAGCAGCGTGGTACGGAGCACAGATACGCAGTATTTT. This is translated as CASSVVRSTDTQYF. Recombination joined TRBV9 with TRBJ2-3; the D gene cannot be named for sure. The germline V gene sets CDR1 to SGDLS and CDR2 to YYNGEE. V gives up 2 bases and J gives up 0 bases, and the segment between their germline ends measures 7 bases. The CDR3 runs 14 amino acids, cysteine and phenylalanine included. Only the CDR3 region is kept as DNA, spanning 42 bases read in frame from base 1.